This T cell receptor (beta chain) emerged from a study of T cell responses to AZD1222 COVID-19 vaccine. Regarding the study as a whole: A rise in Spike-specific TCR breadth and depth followed two AZD1222 doses. The sample set comprised mostly white British donors with more females, and clonal diversity was possibly underestimated. Unmutated regions of variants are reportedly targeted by nearly half of spike-specific TCRs.

Comment on this clone: No antigen is known for it.

This CDR3 has 16 residues. V gave up 1 base and J gave up 3 bases, with 12 bases separating them. Germline CDR1 is LGHNA and CDR2 is YSLEER. Profiling relied on immunoSEQ multiplex PCR, and the TCRdb table lists in-frame clones only, not all of them. The data contain about 90,000 clones, approximately 86% of them singletons. The chain combines TRBV4-3 with TRBJ2-2; unclear D gene. This TCR was sampled from an adult in good health. Sample: peripheral blood, taken on day 0 of AZD1222 vaccination. The CDR3 bases are TGCGCCAGCAGCCAAGTTAGGATCTCCTACACCGGGGAGCTGTTTTTT. This gives the protein CASSQVRISYTGELFF.